This record looks at one T cell receptor (beta chain) sequence and its context. Everyone who took part was 18 to 89 years old, and they came from about 25 US areas. Cohorts were determined from participant-reported clinical history. The sample belongs to a study of blood T cell repertoires in COVID-19. Study in general: Donors in the United States, Italy and Spain gave samples during acute or convalescent COVID-19.

Authors' analysis steps: Amplification with reference gene primers provided the estimates of nucleated cell counts. Generated by immunoSEQ multiplex PCR, the TCRdb table keeps only in-frame clones and is missing some. V and J calls plus clone size are reproduced from that table; the DNA served to infer D and trimming. The data hold 250,000 to 300,000 clones, with more than 75% observed a single time. The CDR3 sequence is 13 residues long. From germline, CDR1 is MNHEY and CDR2 SMNVEV (reference sequence). The germline V and J ends were trimmed by 3 bases and 7 bases, with 12 bases remaining between them.

The chain combines TRBV27 with TRBJ1-2, with unresolved D. This sequence originates from a woman aged 55-75 years in a cohort exposed to, infected with or recovered from COVID-19 (not recorded which). Sequencing was carried out using PBMCs or T cells enriched from blood (not recorded which). In nucleotides, the CDR3 is TGTGCCAGCAGTTTGAATTGGGCGGGTGGCTACACCTTC. Its protein product is CASSLNWAGGYTF.